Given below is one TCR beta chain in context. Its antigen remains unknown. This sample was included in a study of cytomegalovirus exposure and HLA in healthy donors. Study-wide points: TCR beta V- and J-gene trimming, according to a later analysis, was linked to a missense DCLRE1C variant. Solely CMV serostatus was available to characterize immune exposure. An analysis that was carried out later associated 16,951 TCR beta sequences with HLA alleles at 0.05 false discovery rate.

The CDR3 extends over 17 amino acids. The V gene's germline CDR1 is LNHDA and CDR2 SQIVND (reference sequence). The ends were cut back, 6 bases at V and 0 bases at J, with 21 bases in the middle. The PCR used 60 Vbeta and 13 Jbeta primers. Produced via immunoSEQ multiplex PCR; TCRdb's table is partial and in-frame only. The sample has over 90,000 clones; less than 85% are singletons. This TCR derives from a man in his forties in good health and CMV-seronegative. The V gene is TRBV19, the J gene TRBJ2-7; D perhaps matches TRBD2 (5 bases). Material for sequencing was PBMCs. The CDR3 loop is CASSRKGDTYPSYEQYF. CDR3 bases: TGTGCCAGTAGCCGAAAGGGAGACACCTACCCCTCCTACGAGCAGTACTTC.